This record looks at one T cell receptor beta chain sequence and its context. Its antigen is currently unknown. V lost 5 bases and J lost 5; bases outside the gene matches: 11. Germline loops: CDR1 KGHSH, CDR2 LQKENI. The CDR3 has 15 residues. The record originates from a study of long-term antiretroviral therapy in people with HIV. The study's findings and limits: Information on adherence, resistance and therapy changes was unavailable.

HIV-positive participants were all treated in the United States. Investigators performed immunoSEQ version v3.0 at survey level. The protocol was immunoSEQ multiplex PCR, while the TCRdb copy is restricted to in-frame clones and leaves out a portion. The sample carries 24,000 or so clones, around three quarters recorded once. This specimen consisted of unsorted PBMCs, obtained 0.5 years after starting antiretroviral therapy. The sequence was collected from a woman between 40 and 55 years old with HIV. This chain connects TRBV18 to TRBJ1-1; TRBD1 aligns across 7 bases. The DNA of the CDR3 is TGTGCCAGCTCATCAGAGGGAGGGGGCCGTACTGAAGCTTTCTTT. This codes for CASSSEGGGRTEAFF.